This record concerns one T cell receptor beta chain sequence. Each sorted subset replicate got 200 ng genomic DNA, about 33,000 genomes. The assay was immunoSEQ multiplex PCR, and TCRdb's table has in-frame clones only and misses some. The sample comprises around 350,000 clones, less than 85% of which are singletons, and more than 9% rests with the top ten. This sample was taken from a study of shared clonotypes between healthy human individuals. The CDR3 has 15 residues. Germline CDR1 is SGHAT and CDR2 is FQNNGV. V was pared by 1 base and J by 0 bases, with 6 bases between. The chain carries TRBV11-2 and TRBJ1-4; D is possibly TRBD1 (5 bases). What was sequenced was memory CD4+ T cells sorted from blood. Described subset: CD45RA-negative fraction. The origin of this receptor is a young man in good health. This chain's CDR3 is CASSLGGPTNEKLFF. In nucleotides, the CDR3 is TGTGCCAGCAGCTTAGGGGGACCAACTAATGAAAAACTGTTTTTT.